A single sample is the source of the 21 T cell receptor beta chains below, sequenced in a study of blood T cell repertoires in COVID-19. Profiled with immunoSEQ multiplex PCR; TCRdb holds only in-frame clones, not every one. The table has 150,000 to 180,000 clones, over 60% seen once; the top ten hold around 1.7%. Specimen: peripheral blood. All receptors come from a man older than 75 with acute or convalescent COVID-19.

This chain joins TRBV11-3 and TRBJ1-2; no definite D call. CDR3 length equals 11 residues. Germline assignment: CDR1 SGHNT and CDR2 YENEEA. V lost 4 bases, J lost 6 bases, and 6 bases lay in between. CDR3 in amino acids: CASSSPDGYTF. The CDR3, as DNA: TGTGCCAGCAGCTCCCCTGATGGCTACACCTTC. Supplemented by reference TRBV11-3 and TRBJ1-2, the full variable domain reads EAGVVQSPRYKIIEKKQPVAFWCNPISGHNTLYWYLQNLGQGPELLIRYENEEAVDDSQLPKDRFSAERLKGVDSTLKIQPAELGDSAVYLCASSSPDGYTFGSGTRLTVV.

The rearrangement uses TRBV10-3 and TRBJ1-2, with D possibly matching TRBD1 (6 bases). The V and J ends lost 7 bases and 6 bases respectively, with 12 bases between them. The CDR3 has 12 residues. CDR1 and CDR2 (germline): ENHRY, SYGVKD. CDR3: CAITQGRDGYTF. In nucleotides, the CDR3 is TGTGCCATCACCCAGGGGCGGGATGGCTACACCTTC.

This clone has just a few counts. This chain connects TRBV5-1 to TRBJ1-2; a weak D match, TRBD1 (6 bases). Germline V gene lookup returns CDR1 SGHRS and CDR2 YFSETQ. The CDR3 runs to 14 residues. Trimming left V 4 bases short and J 8 bases short, with 18 bases between. The chain's CDR3 is CASSAEPGAQGYTF. The CDR3 DNA follows: TGCGCCAGCAGCGCGGAACCAGGGGCTCAAGGCTACACCTTC.

This chain uses TRBV5-1 with TRBJ1-6; D call uncertain. CDR1 SGHRS and CDR2 YFSETQ come from the germline V gene. The CDR3 contains 14 residues. With 4 bases removed from V and 6 bases from J, the gap between germline ends came to 11 bases. DNA of the CDR3: TGCGCCAGCAGCGCCGGGGAGACTAATTCACCCCTCCACTTT. As protein: CASSAGETNSPLHF.

The chain is built from TRBV6-2 or TRBV6-3 and TRBJ1-2, with D tentatively TRBD1 (5 bases). The V gene lost 6 bases and the J gene lost 10 bases, with 18 bases spanning the gap. This CDR3 comprises 13 residues. The germline gives CDR1 MNHEY, CDR2 SVGEGT. DNA for the CDR3: TGTGCCAGCAGCAGGACAAACGAAGCCGCCTACACCTTC. Translated, it gives CASSRTNEAAYTF.

The J gene is TRBJ2-5, the V gene TRBV24-1; 9 bases map to TRBD1. The CDR3 runs 13 residues. CDR1 and CDR2 (germline): KGHDR, SFDVKD. J gave up 3 bases and V 10 bases, and 5 bases lay outside the gene matches. The CDR3 bases are TGTGCCACATCGACAGGGGGTAAAGAGACCCAGTACTTC. It specifies CATSTGGKETQYF.

The gene calls are TRBV6-5 and TRBJ2-1; TRBD2 aligns across 8 bases. The V gene end was trimmed by 8 bases and the J gene end by 5 bases; junction bases not matched to a gene: 8. The germline gives CDR1 MNHEY, CDR2 SVGAGI. The CDR3 is 14 amino acids. CDR3 amino acids: CASPTRGGNNEQFF. CDR3 DNA: TGTGCCAGCCCGACTCGGGGGGGAAACAATGAGCAGTTCTTC.

V is TRBV7-2 and J is TRBJ1-2, with D maybe TRBD1 (6 bases). Germline CDR1 is SGHTA and CDR2 is FQGNSA. The CDR3 covers 14 residues. Trimming removed 5 bases from V and 2 bases from J, with 12 bases in between. CDR3 sequence: CASSANRANYGYTF. The CDR3 coding sequence is TGTGCCAGCAGCGCAAACAGGGCCAACTATGGCTACACCTTC.

The J gene is TRBJ1-1, the V gene TRBV20-1, with 9 bases that match TRBD1. V gave up 5 bases and J gave up 4 bases; unmatched junction bases: 5. CDR1 and CDR2 (germline): DFQATT, SNEGSKA (reference sequence). This CDR3 region has 13 residues. The CDR3 region is CSARGQGFTEAFF. CDR3 sequence (DNA): TGCAGTGCTCGTGGACAGGGGTTCACTGAAGCTTTCTTT.

CDR3 amino acids: CASSKYRTGFLNEQYF. DNA of the CDR3: TGTGCCAGTAGTAAATACCGGACAGGGTTCCTCAACGAGCAGTACTTC. The chain has TRBV19 and TRBJ2-7; 8 bases agree with TRBD1. V lost 4 bases and J lost 5; bases outside the gene matches: 13. Germline V lookup: CDR1 LNHDA, CDR2 SQIVND (reference sequence). The CDR3 has 16 amino acids. The variable domain in full, with the rest retrieved from reference TRBV19 and TRBJ2-7, is DGGITQSPKYLFRKEGQNVTLSCEQNLNHDAMYWYRQDPGQGLRLIYYSQIVNDFQKGDIAEGYSVSREKKESFPLTVTSAQKNPTAFYLCASSKYRTGFLNEQYFGPGTRLTVT.

The chain recombines TRBV27 with TRBJ1-5, with D tentatively TRBD1 (5 bases). Germline CDR1 reads MNHEY; CDR2 reads SMNVEV (reference sequence). The germline V and J ends were trimmed by 5 bases and 4 bases, with 18 bases remaining between them. The CDR3 contains 16 residues. The CDR3 spells CASSATPGWGNQPQHF. The CDR3 region has the DNA TGTGCCAGCAGTGCTACCCCAGGGTGGGGTAATCAGCCCCAGCATTTT.

The chain employs TRBV3-1 (or the pseudogene TRBV3-2) and TRBJ2-2; unclear D gene. This CDR3 contains 12 residues. Looked up from germline, CDR1 is LGHDT and CDR2 is YNNKEL (reference sequence). V lost 6 bases to trimming and J lost 7 bases, with 9 bases between them. CDR3 protein: CASRVTGGELFF. CDR3 sequence (DNA): TGTGCCAGCAGAGTAACCGGCGGGGAGCTGTTTTTT.

This chain links TRBV14 with TRBJ2-2; tentatively, D is TRBD2 (5 bases). The CDR3 is 16 residues long. Germline-derived CDR1 and CDR2 are SGHDN and FVKESK. The germline V and J ends were trimmed by 4 bases and 4 bases, with 16 bases remaining between them. In DNA form, the CDR3 reads TGTGCCAGCAGCCCAGAAGAGGGAAGCGTCACCGGGGAGCTGTTTTTT. Protein product: CASSPEEGSVTGELFF. Full variable domain (remainder filled in from reference TRBV14 and TRBJ2-2): EAGVTQFPSHSVIEKGQTVTLRCDPISGHDNLYWYRRVMGKEIKFLLHFVKESKQDESGMPNNRFLAERTGGTYSTLKVQPAELEDSGVYFCASSPEEGSVTGELFFGEGSRLTVL.

The rearrangement uses TRBV5-1 and TRBJ2-2, with 8 nucleotides matching TRBD1. The germline CDR1 and CDR2 sequences are SGHRS and YFSETQ. Losses at the gene ends were 4 bases for V and 4 bases for J; bases not matched to a gene: 6. The CDR3 extends over 15 amino acids. CDR3: CASSPRTGFTGELFF. For the CDR3, the DNA is TGCGCCAGCAGCCCCAGGACAGGGTTCACCGGGGAGCTGTTTTTT.

The chain is built from TRBV5-8 and TRBJ2-5, with D possibly TRBD1 on 6 matching bases. Deletions cut 1 base from V and 2 bases from J, with 6 bases between. Germline CDR1 reads SGHTS; CDR2 reads YDEGEE. The length of the CDR3 is 13 residues. The CDR3 loop reads CASSLRGQETQYF. CDR3 DNA sequence: TGTGCCAGCAGCTTGAGGGGGCAAGAGACCCAGTACTTC.

The chain combines TRBV28 with TRBJ1-4; no definite D call. The V and J ends lost 6 bases and 6 bases respectively, with 17 bases between them. The CDR3 is 15 amino acids. Germline assignment: CDR1 MDHEN and CDR2 SYDVKM. In DNA, the CDR3 is TGTGCCAGCAGCCCCGTATTAGGGCGGGATGAAAAACTGTTTTTT. Its protein is CASSPVLGRDEKLFF.

This clone was picked up a small number of times. V is TRBV5-1 and J is TRBJ2-3; D is possibly TRBD2 (6 bases). The V end was cut by 3 bases, the J end by 3 bases, with 17 bases between. In germline, CDR1 is SGHRS, CDR2 YFSETQ. CDR3 length: 16 amino acids. The CDR3: CASSWQGGGGTDTQYF. As DNA, the CDR3 is TGCGCCAGCAGCTGGCAGGGTGGGGGAGGAACAGATACGCAGTATTTT. Using reference TRBV5-1 and TRBJ2-3 for the parts outside the CDR3, the full variable domain is KAGVTQTPRYLIKTRGQQVTLSCSPISGHRSVSWYQQTPGQGLQFLFEYFSETQRNKGNFPGRFSGRQFSNSRSEMNVSTLELGDSALYLCASSWQGGGGTDTQYFGPGTRLTVL.

This chain connects TRBV4-1 to TRBJ2-7; 8 bases map to TRBD1. The V and J ends lost 8 bases and 1 base, in that order; junction bases with no gene match: 4. Per germline, CDR1 MGHRA and CDR2 YSYEKL. CDR3 length: 13 amino acids. CDR3 nucleotide sequence: TGCGCCAGCGGGACAGGAGTTTCCTACGAGCAGTACTTC. It specifies CASGTGVSYEQYF.

CDR3 residues: CASSTDRGLGTDTQYF. In DNA, the CDR3 is TGTGCCAGTAGTACCGACAGGGGGCTAGGCACAGATACGCAGTATTTT. The rearrangement joins TRBV19 to TRBJ2-3; 10 bases map to TRBD1. V was pared by 4 bases and J by 1 base, with 5 bases of the junction left unmatched. CDR3 length equals 16 residues. Germline V lookup: CDR1 LNHDA, CDR2 SQIVND (reference sequence).

This chain uses TRBV11-3 with TRBJ2-4; 15 bases fit TRBD2. Germline V lookup: CDR1 SGHNT, CDR2 YENEEA. V lost 3 bases and J lost 6; bases outside the gene matches: 6. The CDR3 has 17 residues. In nucleotides, the CDR3 is TGTGCCAGCAGCTTCGGGACTAGCGGGGGGTTCGGAAACATTCAGTACTTC. Translating it yields CASSFGTSGGFGNIQYF.

V and J are TRBV11-3 and TRBJ2-7, with 9 bases lining up with TRBD1. V dropped 5 bases and J dropped 2; count of bases not matched to a gene: 4. The CDR3 spans 14 residues. Germline V gene lookup returns CDR1 SGHNT and CDR2 YENEEA. The CDR3 DNA sequence: TGTGCCAGCAGCGTGGGACAGGGCCCCTACGAGCAGTACTTC. Translating it yields CASSVGQGPYEQYF.